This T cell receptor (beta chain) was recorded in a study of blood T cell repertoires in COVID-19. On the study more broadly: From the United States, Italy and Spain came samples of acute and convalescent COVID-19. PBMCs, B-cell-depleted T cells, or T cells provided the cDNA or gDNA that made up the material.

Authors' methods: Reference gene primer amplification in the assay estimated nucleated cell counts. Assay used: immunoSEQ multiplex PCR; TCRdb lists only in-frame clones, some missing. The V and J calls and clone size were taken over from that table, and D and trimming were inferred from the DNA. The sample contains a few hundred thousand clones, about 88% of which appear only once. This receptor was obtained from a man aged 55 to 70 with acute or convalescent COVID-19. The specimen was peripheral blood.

The CDR3 region has the DNA TGTGCCAGCAGTAAAATGAGGGATACGCAGTATTTT. This gives the protein CASSKMRDTQYF. This chain links TRBV28 with TRBJ2-3; the D is unclear. V lost 5 bases and J lost 6, with 9 bases in between. The CDR3 runs 12 residues. Germline V CDR1 and CDR2: MDHEN, SYDVKM.